These 22 T cell receptor beta chains share one sample of origin, sequenced in a study of early T cells in non-severe SARS-CoV-2 infection. A single record per CDR3 protein comes from TCRdb applying MiXCR to the 5' RACE reads. Here the sample spans 40,000 to 45,000 distinct CDR3 sequences, approximately 11% being singletons. The sequenced sample consisted of whole blood. Receptors originate from an adult who was a healthcare worker with PCR-confirmed SARS-CoV-2 infection or an uninfected control (not recorded which).

This clonotype showed up just a few times. The rearrangement links TRBV20-1 to TRBJ1-4, with TRBD1 as a possible D gene (6 bases). The CDR3 covers 15 residues. Germline V gene lookup returns CDR1 DFQATT and CDR2 SNEGSKA (reference sequence). V lost 6 bases and J 2 bases, leaving 16 bases between the germline ends. CDR3 region: CSAHQGFVTNEKLFF. DNA for the CDR3: TGCAGTGCCCATCAGGGGTTTGTGACTAATGAAAAACTGTTTTTT.

Of note for this clonotype: This clone may be a read error of a much larger clone one base away. The chain combines TRBV5-4 with TRBJ2-3; possible D gene TRBD1, 6 bases. There are 16 residues in the CDR3. V lost 9 bases and J 0 bases, leaving 20 bases between the germline ends. CDR1 and CDR2 (germline): SGHNT, YYREEE (reference sequence). CDR3 coding DNA: TGTGCCAACAGTTCGACCGGGACAATCAGCACAGATACGCAGTATTTT. Translated, it gives CANSSTGTISTDTQYF.

V gene TRBV3-1 combines with J gene TRBJ1-1; maybe TRBD1 (5 bases). Germline values: CDR1 LGHDT, CDR2 YNNKEL (reference sequence). The CDR3 is made up of 14 amino acids. V gave up 6 bases and J gave up 1 base, with 12 bases separating them. As DNA, the CDR3 is TGTGCCAGCAGAAGGGACGGGCAGAACACTGAAGCTTTCTTT. This translates into CASRRDGQNTEAFF.

Points on this clonotype: A much bigger clone sits one base away, suggesting this may be a read error. The chain couples TRBV11-1 to TRBJ2-5, with D possibly matching TRBD1 (6 bases). Deletions cut 5 bases from V and 5 bases from J, with 18 bases between. The germline gives CDR1 SGHAT, CDR2 FQDESV (reference sequence). The CDR3 sequence is 15 residues long. Here the CDR3 reads CASSARGRGTETQYF. The CDR3 coding sequence is TGTGCCAGCAGCGCCCGGGGCAGGGGTACGGAGACCCAGTACTTC. Full variable domain (missing parts from reference TRBV11-1 and TRBJ2-5): EAEVAQSPRYKITEKSQAVAFWCDPISGHATLYWYRQILGQGPELLVQFQDESVVDDSQLPKDRFSAERLKGVDSTLKIQPAELGDSAMYLCASSARGRGTETQYFGPGTRLLVL.

In DNA form, the CDR3 reads TGTGCCAGCGCGGCGGTATTAGTGAGCCAAGAGACCCAGTACTTC. Protein sequence: CASAAVLVSQETQYF. The chain couples TRBV27 to TRBJ2-5, with D unresolved. This CDR3 has 15 amino acids. Trimming removed 8 bases at V and 1 base at J, with 17 bases between. Germline V lookup: CDR1 MNHEY, CDR2 SMNVEV (reference sequence).

The CDR3 protein is CASSLADRGNYGYTF. For the CDR3, the DNA is TGTGCCAGCAGCTTAGCAGACAGGGGCAACTATGGCTACACCTTC. The V gene is TRBV7-8, the J gene TRBJ1-2; 8 bases map to TRBD1. The germline V gene encodes CDR1 SGHVS and CDR2 FQNEAQ. The CDR3 loop spans 15 amino acids. The J segment lost 2 bases and the V segment lost 0 bases, leaving 2 bases of the junction unmatched.

This chain joins TRBV6-1 and TRBJ2-5; D is possibly TRBD2 (5 bases). The germline V and J ends were trimmed by 1 base and 3 bases, with 6 bases remaining between them. CDR1 and CDR2 from the germline V gene are MNHNS and SASEGT. This CDR3 has 13 residues. The CDR3 coding sequence is TGTGCCAGCAGTGAAGGGAGGAAAGAGACCCAGTACTTC. Protein sequence: CASSEGRKETQYF.

This clonotype appeared many times. The chain has TRBV11-2 and TRBJ2-7, with TRBD2 matching over 8 bases. Per germline, CDR1 SGHAT and CDR2 FQNNGV. The CDR3 runs 16 residues. J was trimmed by 0 bases and V by 5 bases; bases with no gene match: 9. CDR3 DNA: TGTGCCAGCAGCCCCCGGGGGGGCGGGGGCTCCTACGAGCAGTACTTC. Protein: CASSPRGGGGSYEQYF. The entire variable domain, with the rest obtained from reference TRBV11-2 and TRBJ2-7, is as follows: EAGVAQSPRYKIIEKRQSVAFWCNPISGHATLYWYQQILGQGPKLLIQFQNNGVVDDSQLPKDRFSAERLKGVDSTLKIQPAKLEDSAVYLCASSPRGGGGSYEQYFGPGTRLTVT.

The genes are TRBV7-9 and TRBJ2-1; 10 nucleotides agree with TRBD1. The CDR3 runs 12 residues. V lost 2 bases to trimming and J lost 12 bases; unmatched junction nucleotides: 1. Germline values: CDR1 SEHNR, CDR2 FQNEAQ (reference sequence). In DNA form, the CDR3 reads TGTGCCAGCAGCTTACGGGACAGGGGGCAGTTCTTC. This codes for CASSLRDRGQFF.

This clonotype was seen at least ten times. The CDR3 coding sequence is TGTGCCAGCAGCTTGTCGGGGACCGGGGAGCTGTTTTTT. This translates into CASSLSGTGELFF. The gene calls are TRBV5-5 and TRBJ2-2, with a tentative D call TRBD2 (5 bases). Trimming shortened V by 1 base and J by 5 bases, and 6 bases separated the two germline ends. The CDR3 is 13 amino acids. The germline V gene encodes CDR1 SGHKS and CDR2 YYEKEE (reference sequence). The full variable domain, rest sourced from reference TRBV5-5 and TRBJ2-2, is DAGVTQSPTHLIKTRGQQVTLRCSPISGHKSVSWYQQVLGQGPQFIFQYYEKEERGRGNFPDRFSARQFPNYSSELNVNALLLGDSALYLCASSLSGTGELFFGEGSRLTVL.

This clonotype has a count of ten or more. The genes are TRBV2 and TRBJ2-6, with D possibly called TRBD1 or TRBD2 (5 bases each). The germline V gene encodes CDR1 SNHLY and CDR2 FYNNEI. The CDR3 length is 15 residues. Trimming removed 4 bases from V and 2 bases from J, with 9 bases in between. In DNA, the CDR3 is TGTGCCAGCAGTGGGGACGGGGCTGGGGCCAACGTCCTGACTTTC. Protein: CASSGDGAGANVLTF.

There are a few counts of this clonotype. This rearrangement joins TRBV24-1 to TRBJ2-7; TRBD1 matches 9 bases. Germline V CDR1 and CDR2: KGHDR, SFDVKD. V dropped 4 bases and J dropped 5; count of bases not matched to a gene: 11. The CDR3 covers 16 residues. The CDR3 nucleotides read TGTGCCACCAGTGAGGGGCCCGGACAGGGGACCGACGAGCAGTACTTC. Protein product: CATSEGPGQGTDEQYF.

The chain carries TRBV18 and TRBJ2-1; weak D call: TRBD1 (5 bases). The CDR3 sequence is 16 residues long. The V end lost 5 bases, the J end lost 5 bases, and 19 bases lay between the germline ends. Germline V gives CDR1 KGHSH, CDR2 LQKENI. The CDR3 bases are TGTGCCAGCTCAGAGTCCAGGGTGAAATCGGACAATGAGCAGTTCTTC. The encoded protein is CASSESRVKSDNEQFF.

This clonotype has only a few counts. This sequence joins TRBV9 and TRBJ2-1, with D possibly being TRBD1 or TRBD2 (5 bases each). V was pared by 10 bases and J by 6 bases, with 11 bases between. CDR1 is SGDLS and CDR2 is YYNGEE in the germline V gene. This CDR3 comprises 11 residues. The CDR3 DNA reads TGTGCCTCCCGGGGCGGCAATGAGCAGTTCTTC. Encoded protein: CASRGGNEQFF.

This clonotype was seen many times. The gene calls are TRBV7-9 and TRBJ2-7; unclear D gene. CDR3 size: 12 residues. Germline-derived CDR1 and CDR2 are SEHNR and FQNEAQ (reference sequence). V was cut by 1 base and J by 3 bases, with 4 bases left in between. The CDR3, as DNA: TGTGCCAGCAGCTTAGTAGGCTACGAGCAGTACTTC. This encodes CASSLVGYEQYF.

The chain joins TRBV14 to TRBJ2-7, with D possibly TRBD1 on 5 matching bases. Germline V gene data show CDR1 as SGHDN and CDR2 as FVKESK. The CDR3 is 13 amino acids. Trimming removed 1 base at V and 5 bases at J, with 9 bases between. CDR3 in amino acids: CASSQGGRDEQYF. CDR3 nucleotides: TGTGCCAGCAGCCAAGGGGGCAGGGACGAGCAGTACTTC.

The V gene is TRBV29-1, the J gene TRBJ2-1; unclear D gene. The CDR3 sequence is 12 residues long. Germline V lookup: CDR1 SQVTM, CDR2 ANQGSEA. Trimming shortened V by 6 bases and J by 4 bases, and 10 bases separated the two germline ends. The DNA for the CDR3 is TGCAGCGTCAGAATAGGTTACAATGAGCAGTTCTTC. This gives the protein CSVRIGYNEQFF.

The V call is TRBV6-2 or TRBV6-3, the J call TRBJ2-7; unclear D gene. V gave up 5 bases and J gave up 6 bases, with 5 bases separating them. CDR1 is MNHEY and CDR2 is SVGEGT in the germline V gene. The CDR3 is 10 amino acids. The CDR3: CASSHGEQYF. CDR3 coding DNA: TGTGCCAGCAGTCACGGCGAGCAGTACTTC.

This clonotype was seen only once. This chain connects TRBV12-3 or TRBV12-4 to TRBJ2-1, with 11 bases identical to TRBD2. This CDR3 is 15 amino acids long. Germline trimming cut 5 bases from V and 8 bases from J; bases unmatched to any gene: 8. In nucleotides, the CDR3 is TGTGCCAGCAGTCTTCTAGCGGGGGGAGGGGATGAGCAGTTCTTC. It specifies CASSLLAGGGDEQFF.

This clonotype has a count of ten or more. The rearrangement joins TRBV3-1 to TRBJ1-2, with D uncertain. This CDR3 spans 14 amino acids. Germline V gene sequence: CDR1 LGHDT, CDR2 YNNKEL (reference sequence). With 1 base removed from V and 4 bases from J, the gap between germline ends came to 10 bases. CDR3 nucleotide sequence: TGTGCCAGCAGCCAAGCAGCGGGAACCTATGGCTACACCTTC. As protein: CASSQAAGTYGYTF.

This clonotype was observed a few times. The rearrangement uses TRBV5-6 and TRBJ2-7; D remains ambiguous. Per the germline V gene, CDR1 is SGHDT and CDR2 is YYEEEE. Trimming took off 4 bases at V and 4 bases at J, with 6 bases between the two ends. This CDR3 is built from 11 residues. The CDR3 region has the DNA TGTGCCAGCAGCCTACAGTACGAGCAGTACTTC. Encoded protein: CASSLQYEQYF.

The sample holds many counts of this clonotype. The rearrangement joins TRBV18 to TRBJ2-7, with 9 bases matching TRBD1. The germline V gene has CDR1 KGHSH and CDR2 LQKENI. J lost 2 bases, V lost 6 bases, and 5 bases had no gene match. The CDR3 is made up of 14 amino acids. The CDR3 nucleotides are TGTGCCAGCTCGCCGGGACAGGGAACCTACGAGCAGTACTTC. Amino acids: CASSPGQGTYEQYF. Full variable domain (remainder filled in from reference TRBV18 and TRBJ2-7): NAGVMQNPRHLVRRRGQEARLRCSPMKGHSHVYWYRQLPEEGLKFMVYLQKENIIDESGMPKERFSAEFPKEGPSILRIQQVVRGDSAAYFCASSPGQGTYEQYFGPGTRLTVT.